The rows below give T cell receptor beta chains drawn from one sample of a study of beta chain features in type 1 diabetes. Sequencing used immunoSEQ multiplex PCR; TCRdb keeps in-frame clones, though not all of them. The sample holds approximately 250,000 clones, 16% seen once. Specimen: naive CD4+ T cells from blood. The receptors stem from a man aged 25 to 45 with type 1 diabetes. The CDR3 runs from the conserved cysteine through the conserved F or W. A D gene is named only where the DNA matches it firmly. The size entry is marked missing in some rows and otherwise reads once, few, many or a size class.

>TRBV25-1|NA|TRBJ2-3|NA
TGTGCCAGCAGTGAGCAGGGGAGTGTGGGGCTCACAGATACGCAGTATTTT
CASSEQGSVGLTDTQYF
>TRBV6-6|NA|TRBJ2-7|NA
TGTGCCAGCAGTTACTCGTTCCCAGGGGGGAACTACGAGCAGTACTTC
CASSYSFPGGNYEQYF
>TRBV29-1|NA|TRBJ2-3|NA
TGCAGCGCGAAACATCCGACATCGCTGGCTATCACAGATACGCAGTATTTT
CSAKHPTSLAITDTQYF
>TRBV10-3|few|TRBJ2-2|TRBD1
TGTGCCATCAGTGACGGGACAGGGAACACCGGGGAGCTGTTTTTT
CAISDGTGNTGELFF
>TRBV7-3|NA|TRBJ2-1|TRBD2
TGTGCCAGCAGTTTCAGCGGGGCGGTTTCCTACAATGAGCAGTTCTTC
CASSFSGAVSYNEQFF
>TRBV7-9|NA|TRBJ2-3|NA
TGTGCCAGCAGCTTGTTGGGTTCTTCGGATACGCAGTATTTT
CASSLLGSSDTQYF
>TRBV6-5|NA|TRBJ2-1|NA
TGTGCCACTACTAGGGCAAGCTCCTACAATGAGCAGTTCTTC
CATTRASSYNEQFF
>TRBV7-9|NA|TRBJ2-1|NA
TGTGCCAGCAGCTTAGGAGGGGTTGGAGCGGCGGTGCAGTTCTTC
CASSLGGVGAAVQFF
>TRBV6-5|NA|TRBJ2-7|NA
TGTGCCAGCAGTTATTCGCTGTTCTCCGGCTACGAGCAGTACTTC
CASSYSLFSGYEQYF
>TRBV7-2|NA|TRBJ2-3|TRBD2
TGTGCCAGCAGCCCGTGGGGGGGACGCACAGATACGCAGTATTTT
CASSPWGGRTDTQYF
>TRBV5-1|once|TRBJ2-5|NA
TGCGCCAGCAGCTTCGTCCAAGAGACCCAGTACTTC
CASSFVQETQYF
>TRBV4-3|few|TRBJ2-6|NA
TGCGCCAGCAGCCAAGAAGGCGTAACAGGGGCCAACGTCCTGACTTTC
CASSQEGVTGANVLTF
>TRBV4-1|NA|TRBJ1-5|NA
TGCGCCAGCAGCCAAGATATTAACACCAATCAGCCCCAGCATTTT
CASSQDINTNQPQHF
>TRBV14|NA|TRBJ1-1|NA
TGTGCCAGCAGCCCGCAGGGGTGGAGGACTGAAGCTTTCTTT
CASSPQGWRTEAFF
>TRBV6-6|few|TRBJ2-2|TRBD2
TGTGCCAGCAGGTTAGCGGGCGCGAACACCGGGGAGCTGTTTTTT
CASRLAGANTGELFF
>TRBV4-2|NA|TRBJ2-5|NA
TGTGCCAGCAGCCTCAGCGATAAGGAGACCCAGTACTTC
CASSLSDKETQYF
>TRBV7-9|few|TRBJ2-1|NA
TGTGCCAGCAGCTTAGTGCGGAGTACATACAATGAGCAGTTCTTC
CASSLVRSTYNEQFF
>TRBV18|few|TRBJ1-3|NA
TGTGCCAGCTCACCGCCGGGGTCCGAGAGGGGAAACACCATATATTTT
CASSPPGSERGNTIYF
>TRBV30|NA|TRBJ1-3|NA
TGTGCCTGGAGTGTAGGGGGAAGCTCTGGAAACACCATATATTTT
CAWSVGGSSGNTIYF
>TRBV30|few|TRBJ1-2|NA
TGTGCCTGGAGTGACATCAACTATGGCTACACCTTC
CAWSDINYGYTF
>TRBV7-9|few|TRBJ1-1|TRBD1
TGTGCCAGCAGCTCCCGACAGGGAGGAAACACTGAAGCTTTCTTT
CASSSRQGGNTEAFF
>TRBV2|few|TRBJ2-7|TRBD2
TGTGCCAGCACCCAGGGACTAGCGGAGGGAGCCGAGCAGTACTTC
CASTQGLAEGAEQYF
>TRBV12-5|few|TRBJ2-7|NA
TGTGCTAGTGGTTTGGACGGACACCTGGGGGAGCAGTACTTC
CASGLDGHLGEQYF
>TRBV10-3|NA|TRBJ2-5|TRBD1
TGTGCCATCAGTATTACAGGGGACGAGACCCAGTACTTC
CAISITGDETQYF
>TRBV7-2|NA|TRBJ2-1|TRBD1
TGTGCCAGCAGACCCGGGACAGGGGGCAATGAGCAGTTCTTC
CASRPGTGGNEQFF
>TRBV5-4|NA|TRBJ2-7|NA
TGTGCCAGCAGCTTATACAGGGCCTACGAGCAGTACTTC
CASSLYRAYEQYF
>TRBV7-3|NA|TRBJ2-1|TRBD2
TGTGCCAGCAGCCCTGGGACTACTTTCTCCTACAATGAGCAGTTCTTC
CASSPGTTFSYNEQFF
>TRBV11-2|few|TRBJ1-4|NA
TGTGCCAGCAGCCTTCAGGGCGATAATAATGAAAAACTGTTTTTT
CASSLQGDNNEKLFF
>TRBV7-2|few|TRBJ2-5|NA
TGTGCCAGCAGCTTCAACACAAGAGAGACCCAGTACTTC
CASSFNTRETQYF
>TRBV5-1|few|TRBJ2-7|TRBD2
TGCGCCAGCAGCTTGTCCCCTCCGACTAGCGGGAGAGTCTACGAGCAGTACTTC
CASSLSPPTSGRVYEQYF
>TRBV7-2|NA|TRBJ1-2|NA
TGTGCCAGCAGCTTGAGGGGTAACTATGGCTACACCTTC
CASSLRGNYGYTF
>TRBV30|NA|TRBJ1-1|NA
TGTGCCTGGAGTGTACAGGCAGGGACTGAAGCTTTCTTT
CAWSVQAGTEAFF
>TRBV30|few|TRBJ2-3|NA
TGTGCCTGGAGTGTGGGGCCTCGGGAGTATTTT
CAWSVGPREYF
>TRBV5-1|few|TRBJ1-1|NA
TGCGCCAGCAGCCTGAACCAGGGGCCTGAAGCTTTCTTT
CASSLNQGPEAFF
>TRBV29-1|NA|TRBJ2-1|NA
TGCAGCGTTGTACGGAGCATAAACAATGAGCAGTTCTTC
CSVVRSINNEQFF
>TRBV30|NA|TRBJ2-3|NA
TGTGCCTGGAGTGTACGGGGGATGAGGACAGATACGCAGTATTTT
CAWSVRGMRTDTQYF